This T cell receptor (beta chain) was sequenced during a study of T cell repertoires in cytomegalovirus infection. MiXCR, run by TCRdb on the reads, gives a single entry per CDR3 protein. The table includes a few hundred thousand distinct CDR3 sequences, under 45% detected once. About this clonotype itself: Its antigen is not identified.

V was shortened by 6 bases and J by 5 bases, with 12 bases between the two germline ends. Germline assignment: CDR1 MGHRA and CDR2 YSYEKL. The CDR3 consists of 13 residues. The sequencing here drew on cultured PBMCs, taken from culture after CMV antigen stimulation. The sequence derives from a human donor in good health (CMV status not recorded). Some clones in this sample may be carry-over from other donors' samples. The rearrangement joins TRBV4-1 to TRBJ2-3; D is unclear. This chain's CDR3 is CASSPTFEDTQYF. The CDR3 DNA is TGCGCCAGCAGTCCGACCTTTGAAGATACGCAGTATTTT.